This TCR beta chain is from a study of blood T cells in healthy people across ages. Peripheral blood was drawn, about 10 milliliters per donor. This clonotype showed up just a few times. PCR was performed a second time for about 6 to 11 cycles using a sample-barcoded 5' primer and a J-beta primer mix. CDR3-containing paired-end reads numbered at least 2.5 million in each sample. TCRdb reprocessed the 5' RACE reads with MiXCR, giving one entry per CDR3 protein. The sample records some 780,000 distinct CDR3 sequences, roughly three fifths being singletons. CDR1 is LGHNA, CDR2 YNFKEQ, per germline. Trimming left V 4 bases short and J 1 base short, with 14 bases between. The CDR3 extends over 15 amino acids.

J is TRBJ2-7 and V is TRBV4-2; D may be TRBD1 (6 bases). The specimen was blood. This TCR was sampled from a man aged 35 to 55 in good health. CDR3 bases: TGTGCCAGCAGCCTATCCGACAGGCAATCCTACGAGCAGTACTTC. Translating it yields CASSLSDRQSYEQYF.